The 22 T cell receptor beta chains reported below all come from one sample, sequenced in a study of spatial heterogeneity in lung cancer. The time point is: sample taken at primary tumor resection. Whole RNA from tumor, nontumor lung or frozen PBMC was sequenced unsorted. In TCRdb, the 5' RACE reads were re-called with MiXCR into one record per CDR3 protein. The sample lists over 7,000 distinct CDR3 sequences, about 19% seen once, with 18% in the top ten. The input for sequencing was PBMCs, taken at surgery. These TCRs come from a female donor with early-stage non-small cell lung cancer.

In this sample, this clonotype is medium-sized. The chain has TRBV5-6 and TRBJ2-3; D possibly corresponds to TRBD2 (6 bases). V dropped 1 base and J dropped 0 bases, with 12 bases sitting between them. The CDR3 contains 16 residues. Germline CDR1 is SGHDT and CDR2 is YYEEEE. DNA for the CDR3: TGTGCCAGCAGCTTGAAGGTAGCGGCTAGCACAGATACGCAGTATTTT. Translating gives CASSLKVAASTDTQYF. Full variable domain (rest looked up from reference TRBV5-6 and TRBJ2-3): DAGVTQSPTHLIKTRGQQVTLRCSPKSGHDTVSWYQQALGQGPQFIFQYYEEEERQRGNFPDRFSGHQFPNYSSELNVNALLLGDSALYLCASSLKVAASTDTQYFGPGTRLTVL.

This clonotype was counted a few times. This chain joins TRBV28 and TRBJ1-1, with a tentative D call TRBD1 (5 bases). Trimming pared 2 bases from V and 4 bases from J, leaving 23 bases between. The CDR3 runs 18 residues. Germline V gene sequence: CDR1 MDHEN, CDR2 SYDVKM. CDR3 region: CASSLTGESGGGVTEAFF. CDR3 sequence (DNA): TGTGCCAGCAGTTTAACTGGAGAGTCGGGTGGAGGGGTCACTGAAGCTTTCTTT.

This clonotype is judged medium-sized. This chain uses TRBV7-8 with TRBJ2-1, with no clear D. Germline CDR1 SGHVS, CDR2 FQNEAQ. The CDR3 runs to 13 residues. Trimming stripped 0 bases from V and 8 bases from J, with 8 bases between. CDR3 loop: CASSLAAKDEQFF. DNA of the CDR3: TGTGCCAGCAGCTTAGCGGCGAAAGATGAGCAGTTCTTC.

The table lists this clonotype with a few counts. The junction does not match germline at one end; this may be a read error. This chain joins TRBV10-2 and TRBJ2-4, with D possibly being TRBD1 (5 bases). The length of the CDR3 is 13 residues. Per germline, CDR1 WSHSY and CDR2 SAAADI. The CDR3 protein is CASSGNLDRHLSF. The CDR3 region has the DNA TGCGCCAGCAGTGGAAACTTAGACAGACACTTATCCTTC.

The sample holds many counts of this clonotype. V and J are TRBV12-3 or TRBV12-4 and TRBJ2-1; D call uncertain. Trimming shortened V by 8 bases and J by 5 bases, and 10 bases separated the two germline ends. The CDR3 has 12 amino acids. The CDR3 DNA reads TGTGCCAGCTCCGTCGGAAACAATGAGCAGTTCTTC. It codes for CASSVGNNEQFF.

This clonotype is classed as medium-sized. This rearrangement joins TRBV10-3 to TRBJ2-3; 11 bases are a match to TRBD2. Germline trimming cut 8 bases from V and 4 bases from J; bases unmatched to any gene: 14. Looked up from germline, CDR1 is ENHRY and CDR2 is SYGVKD. This CDR3 comprises 17 residues. CDR3 residues: CAISWIAGGPGADTQYF. Here the CDR3 DNA reads TGTGCCATCTCATGGATAGCGGGAGGGCCGGGAGCAGATACGCAGTATTTT.

The table lists this clonotype with a count of one. This sequence joins TRBV20-1 and TRBJ2-1; 7 nucleotides match TRBD1. V gave up 0 bases and J gave up 9 bases; unmatched junction bases: 20. Per the germline V gene, CDR1 is DFQATT and CDR2 is SNEGSKA (reference sequence). CDR3 length: 18 amino acids. The CDR3 DNA reads as TGCAGTGCTAGAGATAAGGGGCAGGGGGTCCGGTTCGCAAGTGAGCAGTTCTTC. This sequence encodes CSARDKGQGVRFASEQFF.

By share of the sample, this clonotype is medium-sized. The CDR3 reads CASSQDWPGSPEQFF. In DNA, the CDR3 is TGTGCCAGCAGCCAAGATTGGCCCGGGAGCCCTGAGCAGTTCTTC. This sequence joins TRBV3-1 and TRBJ2-1; D might be TRBD2 (6 bases). The germline V gene encodes CDR1 LGHDT and CDR2 YNNKEL (reference sequence). Trimming pared 0 bases from V and 9 bases from J, leaving 15 bases between. The CDR3 extends over 15 amino acids.

The chain couples TRBV7-9 to TRBJ1-5; D may be TRBD1 (5 bases). The CDR3 loop spans 14 amino acids. CDR1 and CDR2 (germline): SEHNR, FQNEAQ (reference sequence). The V end lost 8 bases, the J end lost 6 bases, and 17 bases lay between the germline ends. The CDR3 here is CASVAGNEGQPQHF. CDR3 in DNA: TGTGCCAGCGTCGCAGGGAACGAGGGTCAGCCCCAGCATTTT.

The chain is built from TRBV12-3 or TRBV12-4 and TRBJ2-7, with a tentative D call TRBD1 (6 bases). Trimming took 5 bases from V and 7 from J, leaving 12 bases between them. The CDR3 loop spans 12 amino acids. The CDR3 DNA is TGTGCCAGCAGTGTCACAGGGTATGAGCAGTACTTC. Its translation is CASSVTGYEQYF.

This clonotype is medium-sized (0.01 to 0.1%) in the sample. V gene TRBV20-1 combines with J gene TRBJ1-6; 7 bases are shared with TRBD1. The germline V gene has CDR1 DFQATT and CDR2 SNEGSKA (reference sequence). Trimming cost V 2 bases and J 10 bases; bases outside gene matches: 5. The CDR3 covers 13 residues. The CDR3 spells CSARQGEDSPLHF. The CDR3 DNA follows: TGCAGTGCTAGACAGGGGGAGGACTCACCCCTCCACTTT.

The gene calls are TRBV12-3 or TRBV12-4 and TRBJ1-1; unclear D gene. V was pared by 5 bases and J by 5 bases, with 18 bases between. The CDR3 totals 15 residues. CDR3 loop: CASSIRRGGWTEAFF. As DNA, the CDR3 is TGTGCCAGCAGTATACGCCGGGGAGGTTGGACTGAAGCTTTCTTT.

This clonotype was observed at least ten times. This chain uses TRBV19 with TRBJ1-5, with a possible D match to TRBD1 (5 bases). The CDR3 extends over 13 amino acids. Trimming left V 1 base short and J 6 bases short, with 7 bases between. Per germline, CDR1 LNHDA and CDR2 SQIVND (reference sequence). The CDR3 DNA reads as TGTGCCAGTAGTATAGGGGGCGCTCAGCCCCAGCATTTT. Translation gives CASSIGGAQPQHF.

This clonotype has a handful of counts. The chain carries TRBV12-3 or TRBV12-4 and TRBJ2-1; TRBD2 might be the D (6 bases). Deletions cut 6 bases from V and 3 bases from J, with 9 bases between. The CDR3 is 13 amino acids. CDR3 in amino acids: CASRVSGYNEQFF. The CDR3, as DNA: TGTGCCAGCAGGGTTAGCGGCTACAATGAGCAGTTCTTC.

This clonotype was found a few times. This rearrangement joins TRBV7-9 to TRBJ2-3, with TRBD1 matching 9 bases. This CDR3 is 16 amino acids long. Germline V CDR1 and CDR2: SEHNR, FQNEAQ (reference sequence). J was trimmed by 2 bases and V by 5 bases; bases with no gene match: 8. The CDR3 DNA reads as TGTGCCAGCAGCCCAATCCGGACAGGGGACACAGATACGCAGTATTTT. Protein: CASSPIRTGDTDTQYF. Variable domain in full (rest from reference TRBV7-9 and TRBJ2-3): DTGVSQNPRHKITKRGQNVTFRCDPISEHNRLYWYRQTLGQGPEFLTYFQNEAQLEKSRLLSDRFSAERPKGSFSTLEIQRTEQGDSAMYLCASSPIRTGDTDTQYFGPGTRLTVL.

This clonotype was counted at least ten times. V is TRBV4-1 and J is TRBJ2-4; D gene ambiguous. Germline lookup yields CDR1 MGHRA and CDR2 YSYEKL. With 4 bases removed from V and 3 bases from J, the gap between germline ends came to 19 bases. The length of the CDR3 is 17 residues. The CDR3 DNA reads as TGCGCCAGCAGCCTACTCATCACCCCTTGGGGCAAAAACATTCAGTACTTC. It codes for CASSLLITPWGKNIQYF.

This clonotype was detected ten times or more. V usage is TRBV12-3 or TRBV12-4 and J usage is TRBJ2-1; D not certain. The length of the CDR3 is 14 residues. V gave up 0 bases and J gave up 1 base, with 4 bases separating them. CDR3 sequence: CASSLAASYNEQFF. The CDR3 DNA is TGTGCCAGCAGTTTAGCGGCATCCTACAATGAGCAGTTCTTC.

This chain connects TRBV29-1 to TRBJ2-7; 9 bases map to TRBD2. V dropped 4 bases and J dropped 5; count of bases not matched to a gene: 12. Germline values: CDR1 SQVTM, CDR2 ANQGSEA. The CDR3 has 15 residues. The CDR3 bases are TGCAGCGTTGCCGTAGCGGGAGCATCCGCAAACGAGCAGTACTTC. Translation: CSVAVAGASANEQYF.

This clonotype qualifies as medium-sized. CDR3 DNA sequence: TGTGCCGTTCGGGGGCTTTTATCCACAGATACGCAGTATTTT. It translates to CAVRGLLSTDTQYF. The rearrangement uses TRBV27 and TRBJ2-3, with D perhaps assigned TRBD1 or TRBD2 (6 bases each). V shed 11 bases and J shed 2 bases, with 17 bases lying between them. Germline CDR1 reads MNHEY; CDR2 reads SMNVEV (reference sequence). The CDR3 loop spans 14 amino acids.

This clonotype was found a few times. This sequence joins TRBV11-2 and TRBJ1-2, with 8 nucleotides matching TRBD1. This CDR3 has 14 residues. Losses at the gene ends were 5 bases for V and 6 bases for J; bases not matched to a gene: 8. Germline V gene sequence: CDR1 SGHAT, CDR2 FQNNGV. CDR3 DNA sequence: TGTGCCAGCAGCCGTCGGACAGGGAGGGATGGCTACACCTTC. This gives the protein CASSRRTGRDGYTF.

This clonotype is deemed medium-sized. The gene calls are TRBV5-1 and TRBJ1-2, with 8 nucleotides matching TRBD1. The V gene end was trimmed by 4 bases and the J gene end by 8 bases; junction bases not matched to a gene: 10. Per germline, CDR1 SGHRS and CDR2 YFSETQ. The CDR3 runs 14 residues. CDR3 bases: TGCGCCAGCAGCCACCCAGGGGGCGCGGGGGGCTACACCTTC. It codes for CASSHPGGAGGYTF.

The chain recombines TRBV12-5 with TRBJ2-3; D is unresolved. The CDR3 sequence is 13 residues long. V lost 2 bases and J lost 1, with 4 bases in between. Germline V gene sequence: CDR1 LGHNT, CDR2 FRNRAP. The chain's CDR3 is CASGLSGTDTQYF. DNA for the CDR3: TGTGCTAGTGGTTTGTCTGGCACAGATACGCAGTATTTT.